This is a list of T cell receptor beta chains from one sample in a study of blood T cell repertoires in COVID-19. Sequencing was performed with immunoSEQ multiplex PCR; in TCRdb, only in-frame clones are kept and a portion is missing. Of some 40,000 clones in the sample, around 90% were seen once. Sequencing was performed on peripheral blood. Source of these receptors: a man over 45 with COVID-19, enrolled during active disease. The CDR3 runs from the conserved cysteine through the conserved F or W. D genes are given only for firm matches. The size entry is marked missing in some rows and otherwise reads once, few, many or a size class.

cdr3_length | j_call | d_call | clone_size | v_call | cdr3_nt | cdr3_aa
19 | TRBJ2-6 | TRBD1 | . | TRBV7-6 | TGTGCCAGCAGCTCCCGGCAGGGACAGGGGTCCTCTGGGGCCAACGTCCTGACTTTC | CASSSRQGQGSSGANVLTF
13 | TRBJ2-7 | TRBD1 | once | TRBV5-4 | TGTGCCAGCACCTTCGACAGGGATGACGAGCAGTACTTC | CASTFDRDDEQYF
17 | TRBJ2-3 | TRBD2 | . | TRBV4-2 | TGTGCCAGCAGCCGAGAGGCCACTAGCGGGAGATGGGGTACGCAGTATTTT | CASSREATSGRWGTQYF
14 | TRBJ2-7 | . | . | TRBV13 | TGTGCCAGCAGCTTAGGGGACAGCTCCTACGAGCAGTACTTC | CASSLGDSSYEQYF
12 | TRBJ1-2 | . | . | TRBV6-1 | TGTGCCAGCAGTGAGGCATACTATGGCTACACCTTC | CASSEAYYGYTF
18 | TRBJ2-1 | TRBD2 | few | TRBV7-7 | TGTGCTAGCAGCTTAAGACTAGCGGGGGGAAGCTCCTACAATGAGCAGTTCTTC | CASSLRLAGGSSYNEQFF
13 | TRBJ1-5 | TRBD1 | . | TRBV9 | TGTGCCAGCAGCGCGGGGACAGATCAGCCCCAGCATTTT | CASSAGTDQPQHF
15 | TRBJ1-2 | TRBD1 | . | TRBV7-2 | TGTGCCAGCAGCTTAGTAAGGACAGGGGGCTCTGGCTACACCTTC | CASSLVRTGGSGYTF
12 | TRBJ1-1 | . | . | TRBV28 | TGTGCCAGCAGTTTCCTCACCCGGGAAGCTTTCTTT | CASSFLTREAFF
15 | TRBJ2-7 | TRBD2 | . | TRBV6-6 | TGTGCCAGCAGTCAGATGTGGGGGGGGTCCTACGAGCAGTACTTC | CASSQMWGGSYEQYF
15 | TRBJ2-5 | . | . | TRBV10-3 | TGTGCCATCAGTGAGGGGGACTTGTCACAAGAGACCCAGTACTTC | CAISEGDLSQETQYF
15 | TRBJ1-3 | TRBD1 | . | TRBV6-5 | TGTGCCAGCAGGGACAGGACAAACTCTGGAAACACCATATATTTT | CASRDRTNSGNTIYF
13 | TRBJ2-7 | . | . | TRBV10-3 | TGTGCCATCAGTGGCTCCAGCTCCTACGAGCAGTACTTC | CAISGSSSYEQYF
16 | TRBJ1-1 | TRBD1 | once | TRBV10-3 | TGTGCCATCAGTGTCCACGGGACAGGGAGTGACACTGAAGCTTTCTTT | CAISVHGTGSDTEAFF
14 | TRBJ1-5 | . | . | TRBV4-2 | TGTGCCAGCAGCCAATGGGGGGAGGATCAGCCCCAGCATTTT | CASSQWGEDQPQHF
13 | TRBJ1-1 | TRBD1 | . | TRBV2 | TGTGCCAGCACCACAGGGGGTAGCACTGAAGCTTTCTTT | CASTTGGSTEAFF